This TCR beta chain was captured in a study of CD8+ T cells in alopecia areata. Study conclusions and caveats: Lesional tissue from the scalp (especially in alopecia totalis/universalis) showed higher clonality than normal scalp. Links between baseline CD8+ expansion and response need larger treated cohorts.

Treatment in this sample: oral pan-JAK inhibitor, 5-10 mg twice daily. As part of sample collection, lesional scalp punch biopsies and peripheral blood were taken from alopecia areata patients. TCR sequencing used cDNA made by reverse transcription of extracted RNA. Libraries were prepared by immunoSEQ multiplex PCR; TCRdb keeps only in-frame clonotypes and omits some of them. The sample has about 76,000 clones; about 71% are singletons. CDR1 is MNHEY and CDR2 is SVGAGI in the germline V gene. V lost 5 bases and J lost 3, with 8 bases in between. This CDR3 region has 13 residues. This clone was seen more than once but under ten times. Its antigen is not identified.

The V call is TRBV6-5, the J call TRBJ2-1; the D is unclear. The source material was CD8+ T cells sorted from blood, sampled at week 24, from a patient treated with tofacitinib. This receptor was taken from a human donor with alopecia areata. The CDR3 nucleotides are TGTGCCAGCAGTCACCGAGGCTACAATGAGCAGTTCTTC. It encodes CASSHRGYNEQFF.